A single sample gave rise to the 8 T cell receptor beta chains below, sequenced in a study of low-dose radiotherapy and immunotherapy resistance in tumors. TRAV- and TRBV-specific primers, spanning alpha and beta chains, primed first-strand cDNA. With a constant-region primer and a V-primer adapter, TCRs were subjected to around 20 PCR cycles of amplification. Each CDR3 protein gets one entry after TCRdb re-called the reads with MiXCR. The profile covers 12,000 to 15,000 distinct CDR3 sequences, with under 55% appearing a single time and about 3.7% taken by the ten largest. All receptors come from a human donor with advanced metastatic prostate, ovarian, gallbladder or colorectal cancer (not recorded which). This table probably holds off-target reads from a library built for another chain.

This clonotype was seen a single time. The chain combines TRBV7-9 with TRBJ2-3; 7 positions match TRBD2. Germline CDR1 reads SEHNR; CDR2 reads FQNEAQ (reference sequence). The CDR3 runs 16 residues. V dropped 5 bases and J dropped 0; count of bases not matched to a gene: 8. The CDR3 nucleotides are TGTGCCAGCAGCCGGAGGGGCGGGGGAAGCACAGATACGCAGTATTTT. It codes for CASSRRGGGSTDTQYF.

The chain combines TRBV7-2 with TRBJ2-2; D unresolved. Trimming removed 6 bases from V and 2 bases from J, with 10 bases in between. Germline CDR1 and CDR2: SGHTA and FQGNSA. The CDR3 spans 14 residues. The CDR3 region has the DNA TGTGCCAGCAGACAAACACCTAACACCGGGGAGCTGTTTTTT. Protein sequence: CASRQTPNTGELFF.

The chain joins TRBV2 to TRBJ1-1; D may be TRBD1 (5 bases). Between the trimmed V and J ends, which lost 4 bases and 1 base, there was a span of 16 bases. Per germline, CDR1 SNHLY and CDR2 FYNNEI. The CDR3 has 16 residues. The CDR3 here is CASSGGRIKSNTEAFF. The CDR3 nucleotides are TGTGCCAGCAGTGGGGGCAGGATCAAATCGAACACTGAAGCTTTCTTT.

As DNA, the CDR3 is TGTGCCAGCAGCCGCGGGAGAATGGATGGCTACACCTTC. This codes for CASSRGRMDGYTF. The rearrangement joins TRBV11-2 to TRBJ1-2; no reliable D call. CDR3 length: 13 amino acids. CDR1 is SGHAT and CDR2 is FQNNGV in the germline V gene. Trimming pared 5 bases from V and 6 bases from J, leaving 13 bases between.

This clonotype was picked up a small number of times. The chain links TRBV13 to TRBJ2-1; the match to TRBD2 covers 14 bases. V was clipped by 5 bases and J by 0 bases; unmatched bases: 3. The CDR3 is 17 residues long. The V gene's germline CDR1 is PRHDT and CDR2 FYEKMQ (reference sequence). CDR3 protein: CASSIGTSGSSYNEQFF. CDR3 DNA: TGTGCCAGCAGCATTGGGACTAGCGGGAGCTCCTACAATGAGCAGTTCTTC.

V usage is TRBV4-1 and J usage is TRBJ2-5; D uncertain. Germline V gene lookup returns CDR1 MGHRA and CDR2 YSYEKL. This CDR3 has 15 amino acids. The ends were cut back, 3 bases at V and 2 bases at J, with 13 bases in the middle. The CDR3 DNA follows: TGCGCCAGCAGCCACGGAACCGACCGTCAAGAGACCCAGTACTTC. This encodes CASSHGTDRQETQYF.

This rearrangement joins TRBV18 to TRBJ2-7; TRBD1 or TRBD2 may be the D gene (5 bases each). V was shortened by 8 bases and J by 5 bases, with 16 bases between the two germline ends. CDR1 is KGHSH and CDR2 is LQKENI in the germline V gene. There are 13 residues in the CDR3. CDR3 residues: CASAIGTGNEQYF. The CDR3 DNA sequence: TGTGCCAGCGCTATTGGGACGGGGAACGAGCAGTACTTC.

This clonotype was counted only a few times. The rearrangement joins TRBV7-9 to TRBJ2-6, with D possibly TRBD2 on 6 matching bases. This CDR3 comprises 13 residues. Germline V gene sequence: CDR1 SEHNR, CDR2 FQNEAQ (reference sequence). Trimming stripped 8 bases from V and 1 base from J, with 6 bases between. The CDR3 sequence: CASGGSGANVLTF. As DNA, the CDR3 is TGTGCCAGCGGGGGGTCTGGGGCCAACGTCCTGACTTTC.